The T cell receptor (beta chain) described here comes from a study of post-analysis software for immune sequencing data. Study context: Some patients lacked subtype; others had relapsing-remitting, secondary progressive or progressive-relapsing disease.

Every TCR beta cDNA library bore unique molecular identifiers. TCRdb recomputed calls from the PCR reads with MiXCR, one row per CDR3 protein. Among about 260,000 distinct CDR3 sequences listed, roughly a third were seen once. Trimming pared 1 base from V and 4 bases from J, leaving 11 bases between. The germline CDR1 and CDR2 sequences are SGHAT and FQNNGV. CDR3 length: 15 amino acids. Study conclusions and caveats: The study found TRBV5-6, TRBV5-1 and TRBV20-1 among five or six TRBV segments more frequent in patients than controls. Under F measure analysis, samples from one preparation batch co-clustered strongly.

This clonotype was detected ten times or more. What it binds is not known. The gene calls are TRBV11-2 and TRBJ2-4; a weak D match, TRBD2 (6 bases). Sequencing input: blood. The sequence came from a girl aged 10-17 years with multiple sclerosis. The CDR3 DNA reads as TGTGCCAGCAGCTTAGCGGGGGACCCGAAAAACATTCAGTACTTC. It specifies CASSLAGDPKNIQYF. Complete variable domain (other parts from reference TRBV11-2 and TRBJ2-4): EAGVAQSPRYKIIEKRQSVAFWCNPISGHATLYWYQQILGQGPKLLIQFQNNGVVDDSQLPKDRFSAERLKGVDSTLKIQPAKLEDSAVYLCASSLAGDPKNIQYFGAGTRLSVL.